This T cell receptor beta chain is from a study of blood T cell repertoires in COVID-19. Profiling relied on immunoSEQ multiplex PCR, and the TCRdb table lists in-frame clones only, not all of them. Among over 110,000 clones, around 88% were seen once, and the ten largest hold around a quarter. Source material: peripheral blood. This sequence was found in a human donor in a cohort sampled during active COVID-19.

DNA of the CDR3: TGTGCCAGTAGTATAGTGAGCGGGAGCTACGAGCAGTACTTC. Translation: CASSIVSGSYEQYF. The chain joins TRBV19 to TRBJ2-7; 8 bases align to TRBD2. Trimming cost V 1 base and J 3 bases; bases outside gene matches: 2. The germline V gene encodes CDR1 LNHDA and CDR2 SQIVND (reference sequence). The CDR3 covers 14 residues.